A single sample gave rise to the 11 T cell receptor beta chains below, sequenced in a study of T cells in Graves' hyperthyroidism and ophthalmopathy. The source material, RNA transcripts, was used to amplify TCR beta CDR3 regions. The primer set for the first-round RT-PCR of the TCR CDR3 was HTBI. TCRdb independently ran MiXCR on the multiplex PCR reads; one entry per CDR3 protein. The sample contains 560,000 or so distinct CDR3 sequences, about 45% of which appear only once. Sequenced input: peripheral blood or thyroid tissue (not recorded which). All receptors come from a woman under 30 with Graves' hyperthyroidism.

The chain employs TRBV12-3 or TRBV12-4 and TRBJ1-1, with 8 nucleotides matching TRBD1. Losses at the gene ends were 7 bases for V and 7 bases for J; bases not matched to a gene: 11. This CDR3 is 14 amino acids long. The CDR3 nucleotides read TGTGCCAGCACCACGGGACAGGAGGGGTGTGAAGCTTTCTTT. The encoded protein is CASTTGQEGCEAFF.

This clonotype has more than one count but fewer than ten. The genes are TRBV19 and TRBJ1-1, with 7 bases that match TRBD1. The V gene's germline CDR1 is LNHDA and CDR2 SQIVND (reference sequence). The V and J ends lost 7 bases and 1 base, in that order; junction bases with no gene match: 3. This CDR3 spans 13 amino acids. CDR3 sequence reads: CASKGAPNTEAFF. The CDR3 DNA is TGTGCCAGTAAGGGGGCCCCGAACACTGAAGCTTTCTTT.

The table lists this clonotype with a count of one. V and J are TRBV24-1 and TRBJ1-5; TRBD1 matches 10 bases. The V gene end was trimmed by 11 bases and the J gene end by 1 base; junction bases not matched to a gene: 7. This CDR3 comprises 15 residues. CDR1 is KGHDR, CDR2 SFDVKD, per germline. The CDR3 nucleotides read TGTGCCAGCGTACCGGGACAGGGGAGCAATCAGCCCCAGCATTTT. Its translation is CASVPGQGSNQPQHF.

Of note for this clonotype: Since a much larger clone is just one base distant, this may be a read error. Here the CDR3 DNA reads TGTGCCAGCAGCCTCGGGGCCACCTACCAGCAGTACTTC. Its protein is CASSLGATYQQYF. The V and J genes are TRBV7-9 and TRBJ2-7; D tentatively reads TRBD1 or TRBD2 (5 bases each). There are 13 residues in the CDR3. Per the germline V gene, CDR1 is SEHNR and CDR2 is FQNEAQ (reference sequence).

This sequence joins TRBV19 and TRBJ1-2, with D possibly matching TRBD1 (5 bases). The CDR3 extends over 13 amino acids. Germline loops: CDR1 LNHDA, CDR2 SQIVND (reference sequence). V dropped 3 bases and J dropped 5 bases, with 10 bases sitting between them. In DNA, the CDR3 is TGTGCCAGTAGTATGCAGGGAAAGTATGGCTACACCTTC. This translates into CASSMQGKYGYTF.

The chain links TRBV7-2 to TRBJ1-6; D uncertain. The germline V and J ends were trimmed by 4 bases and 7 bases, with 14 bases remaining between them. The V gene's germline CDR1 is SGHTA and CDR2 FQGNSA. The CDR3 contains 15 residues. DNA of the CDR3: TGTGCCAGCAGCTCCGACGCAAGGCCCAATTCACCCCTCCACTTT. This gives the protein CASSSDARPNSPLHF.

This clonotype was counted many times. The chain uses TRBV7-9 and TRBJ2-5; no clear D gene. Germline values: CDR1 SEHNR, CDR2 FQNEAQ (reference sequence). Trimming pared 4 bases from V and 7 bases from J, leaving 13 bases between. The CDR3 is made up of 13 amino acids. DNA for the CDR3: TGTGCCAGCAGCTCGAAAGTCGGACGGACCCAGTACTTC. Its translation is CASSSKVGRTQYF. Using reference TRBV7-9 and TRBJ2-5 for the parts outside the CDR3, the full variable domain is DTGVSQNPRHKITKRGQNVTFRCDPISEHNRLYWYRQTLGQGPEFLTYFQNEAQLEKSRLLSDRFSAERPKGSFSTLEIQRTEQGDSAMYLCASSSKVGRTQYFGPGTRLLVL.

The chain couples TRBV7-2 to TRBJ1-4; D is unresolved. The ends were cut back, 1 base at V and 8 bases at J, with 8 bases in the middle. The CDR3 length is 13 residues. The germline V gene encodes CDR1 SGHTA and CDR2 FQGNSA. In nucleotides, the CDR3 is TGTGCCAGCAGCTTAGGAGAAGAAGAAAAACTGTTTTTT. Its translation is CASSLGEEEKLFF.

This clonotype was observed at least ten times. V usage is TRBV10-3 and J usage is TRBJ1-2; no clear D. Germline V gene lookup returns CDR1 ENHRY and CDR2 SYGVKD. The CDR3 has 13 residues. Deletions cut 7 bases from V and 0 bases from J, with 9 bases between. The CDR3: CAIMNSSNYGYTF. The CDR3 coding sequence is TGTGCCATCATGAACAGCTCTAACTATGGCTACACCTTC.

To note about this clonotype: This may be a read error, as it is one base from a much larger clone. V and J are TRBV2 and TRBJ1-2, with a possible D match to TRBD1 (5 bases). The V gene's germline CDR1 is SNHLY and CDR2 FYNNEI. The CDR3 is made up of 15 amino acids. CDR3 bases: TGTGCCATCAGTGAAATGTGGCAGGGCTGGGGTGGCTACACCTTC. Its protein product is CAISEMWQGWGGYTF.

This clonotype has more than one count but fewer than ten. The CDR3 protein is CASSQVVRLGWNTEAFF. In nucleotides, the CDR3 is TGTGCCAGCAGCCAAGTTGTGAGGTTGGGATGGAACACTGAAGCTTTCTTT. The chain combines TRBV9 with TRBJ1-1; D unclear. The CDR3 loop spans 17 amino acids. Germline CDR1 reads SGDLS; CDR2 reads YYNGEE. V was trimmed by 4 bases and J by 1 base, leaving 20 bases between them.